These T cell receptor beta chains were read from a single sample in a study of control samples from healthy donors and cancer patients. Clones were read by immunoSEQ multiplex PCR, and TCRdb kept only the in-frame ones, dropping some. The sample contains approximately 70,000 clones, about 80% of which appear only once. Material for sequencing was blood. Receptor source: a man aged 50 to 59 in good health. Each CDR3 is given with its conserved first and last residue. D genes are given only for firm matches. Some rows mark clone size as missing; the rest say once, few, many or name a class of expanded clone.

abundance	d_gene	v_gene	j_gene	CDR3nt	CDR3aa
-	TRBD2	TRBV7-3	TRBJ2-3	TGTGCCAGCAGCTTTCGGGGGGGCCAGACAGATACGCAGTATTTT	CASSFRGGQTDTQYF
-	-	TRBV7-8	TRBJ2-1	TGTGCCAGCAGCAAAGGCGTCCTAGCGTACGTGAATGAGCAGTTCTTC	CASSKGVLAYVNEQFF
-	-	TRBV2	TRBJ1-2	TGTGCCAGCAGTGAAGGAATTGACAGTCCTAACTATGGCTACACCTTC	CASSEGIDSPNYGYTF
-	-	TRBV19	TRBJ2-5	TGTGCCAGTAGTATCTCTAGACCCCAAGAGACCCAGTACTTC	CASSISRPQETQYF
-	-	TRBV19	TRBJ2-5	TGTGCCAGTAGTATAGCAGGGAGAGAGACCCAGTACTTC	CASSIAGRETQYF
-	TRBD2	TRBV3-1/TRBV3-2	TRBJ2-1	TGTGCCAGCAGCTCTACGACTAGCGGGGGGGTATATTTGTTCTTC	CASSSTTSGGVYLFF
-	TRBD1	TRBV5-1	TRBJ1-2	TGCGCCAGCAGCTTGGAGGGACAGGGAACAGACGGCTACACCTTC	CASSLEGQGTDGYTF
-	TRBD1	TRBV7-2	TRBJ2-3	TGTGCCAGCAGCTTAGGACAGGGTTGGGATACGCAGTATTTT	CASSLGQGWDTQYF
-	-	TRBV19	TRBJ1-6	TGTGCCAGTAGTCGGGAGTCGGATTCACCCCTCCACTTT	CASSRESDSPLHF
-	TRBD1	TRBV29-1	TRBJ2-3	TGCAGCGTTGAGGGACAGGGGACGGCTACGCAGTATTTT	CSVEGQGTATQYF
-	TRBD2	TRBV5-5	TRBJ2-1	TGTGCCAGCAGTTTAGCGGGGGGTCTCTACAATGAGCAGTTCTTC	CASSLAGGLYNEQFF
few	-	TRBV21-1	TRBJ2-2	TGTGCCGACAGCACGAATGCTCAAACCGGGGAGCTGTTTTTT	CADSTNAQTGELFF
-	-	TRBV18	TRBJ1-2	TGTGCCAGCTCACAAGGGACCGGGGGGCTCTCTAGCTATGGCTACACCTTC	CASSQGTGGLSSYGYTF
-	-	TRBV6-5	TRBJ2-3	TGTGCCAGCAGTCCCCGCACAGATACGCAGTATTTT	CASSPRTDTQYF
few	-	TRBV7-2	TRBJ1-2	TGTGCCAGCAGCTTAGCCCAGGGCTTTGGCTACACCTTC	CASSLAQGFGYTF
-	-	TRBV4-3	TRBJ2-7	TGCGCCAGCAGCCAACCACGGATGTCCCCTCTATCCTACGAGCAGTACTTC	CASSQPRMSPLSYEQYF
few	-	TRBV14	TRBJ2-7	TGTGCCAGCAGCCTCGACAGGGAGGGAGCCTACGAGCAGTACTTC	CASSLDREGAYEQYF
once	TRBD2	TRBV5-1	TRBJ2-7	TGCGCCAGCAGCCCGACGGGGGGTGCGGCCTACGAGCAGTACTTC	CASSPTGGAAYEQYF
few	-	TRBV29-1	TRBJ2-6	TGCAGCGTTGACAGGATCTCTGGGGCCAACGTCCTGACTTTC	CSVDRISGANVLTF
-	-	TRBV7-6	TRBJ2-5	TGTGCCAGCAGCTCTCTTTTTGGGACGGCGGAGACCCAGTACTTC	CASSSLFGTAETQYF
-	TRBD1	TRBV19	TRBJ2-7	TGTGCCACTTCGGACAGGAACGAGCAGTACTTC	CATSDRNEQYF
-	-	TRBV7-2	TRBJ2-7	TGTGCCAGCAGCTTCAAGGCACCAGCTTACGAGCAGTACTTC	CASSFKAPAYEQYF
-	-	TRBV4-3	TRBJ2-1	TGCGCCAGCAGCCAAGATTTTGGAATCAATGAGCAGTTCTTC	CASSQDFGINEQFF
once	-	TRBV30	TRBJ1-1	TGTGCCTGGACAAAACAGGAGGAAGCTTTCTTT	CAWTKQEEAFF
-	TRBD2	TRBV4-2	TRBJ2-7	TGTGCCAGCAGCCAAGATCCGGGGGGCTCCTACGAGCAGTACTTC	CASSQDPGGSYEQYF
-	TRBD1	TRBV6-5	TRBJ2-7	TGTGCCAGCAGTTACTGGACAGGACGCTACGAGCAGTACTTC	CASSYWTGRYEQYF
-	TRBD2	TRBV11-3	TRBJ2-3	TGTGCCAGCAGCTTAAGCGGGATGGGAGATACGCAGTATTTT	CASSLSGMGDTQYF
few	-	TRBV5-1	TRBJ2-2	TGCGCCAGCAGCTTGGTACCAGGGTACACCGGGGAGCTGTTTTTT	CASSLVPGYTGELFF
-	-	TRBV10-1	TRBJ2-4	TGCGCCAGCAGTGAGTCAGGCACTCCAAACATTCAGTACTTC	CASSESGTPNIQYF